The 18 T cell receptor beta chains below come from one sample, sequenced in a study of T cells after yellow fever vaccination. TCRdb called the 5' RACE reads again in MiXCR, with one record for every CDR3 protein. The repertoire holds about 550,000 distinct CDR3 sequences, with less than 20% as singletons. The starting material was PBMCs, obtained 15 days after the yellow fever booster vaccination. Every receptor here comes from a man between 25 and 39 years old who received the YFV17D yellow fever vaccine.

The V and J genes are TRBV28 and TRBJ2-3; 11 bases are a match to TRBD1. The CDR3 is made up of 14 amino acids. In germline, CDR1 is MDHEN, CDR2 SYDVKM. V gave up 4 bases and J gave up 6 bases; unmatched junction bases: 3. CDR3 sequence (DNA): TGTGCCAGCAGTTGGACAGGGGGCGCGGATACGCAGTATTTT. As protein: CASSWTGGADTQYF.

This clonotype was seen a few times. This chain connects TRBV5-8 to TRBJ2-5; D is ambiguous. CDR1 and CDR2 from the germline V gene are SGHTS and YDEGEE. Trimming cost V 1 base and J 0 bases, with 7 bases left between them. The CDR3 totals 14 residues. CDR3 sequence (DNA): TGTGCCAGCAGCTTGTATCCGTACCAAGAGACCCAGTACTTC. Protein: CASSLYPYQETQYF.

V gene TRBV5-1 combines with J gene TRBJ2-2; 10 bases line up with TRBD2. The junction had 3 bases not matched to a gene; V was cut back by 0 bases and J by 1 base. The CDR3 is 17 amino acids. CDR1 SGHRS and CDR2 YFSETQ come from the germline V gene. CDR3 amino acids: CASSLELAGRNTGELFF. The CDR3 region has the DNA TGCGCCAGCAGCTTGGAACTAGCGGGAAGGAACACCGGGGAGCTGTTTTTT.

In its sample, this clonotype was seen a few times. The chain joins TRBV2 to TRBJ2-2; TRBD1 is a possible D gene (6 bases). The germline CDR1 and CDR2 sequences are SNHLY and FYNNEI. This CDR3 has 15 amino acids. The V gene lost 5 bases and the J gene lost 7 bases, with 17 bases spanning the gap. The DNA of the CDR3 is TGTGCCAGCAGTTCCATACAGGGATCGGTCGGGGAGCTGTTTTTT. Protein: CASSSIQGSVGELFF.

V usage is TRBV28 and J usage is TRBJ1-6; D ambiguous. This CDR3 has 16 amino acids. Trimming stripped 3 bases from V and 0 bases from J, with 9 bases between. The germline CDR1 and CDR2 sequences are MDHEN and SYDVKM. The CDR3 DNA is TGTGCCAGCAGTTTGGGCCACAGCTCCTATAATTCACCCCTCCACTTT. Encoded protein: CASSLGHSSYNSPLHF.

This clonotype was seen only a few times. This sequence joins TRBV4-3 and TRBJ2-2; D might be TRBD2 (6 bases). In germline, CDR1 is LGHNA, CDR2 YSLEER. With 5 bases removed from V and 5 bases from J, the gap between germline ends came to 15 bases. This CDR3 is 15 amino acids long. The CDR3 DNA reads as TGCGCCAGCAGCGGACGGGACTCCGCGACCGGGGAGCTGTTTTTT. Its protein is CASSGRDSATGELFF.

V gene TRBV20-1 combines with J gene TRBJ2-1; 14 bases are shared with TRBD2. The V segment lost 0 bases and the J segment 2 bases; nucleotides outside the gene matches: 6. CDR1 is DFQATT, CDR2 SNEGSKA, per germline (reference sequence). The length of the CDR3 is 18 residues. In DNA form, the CDR3 reads TGCAGTGCTAGAGACAAACGACTAGCGGGAGGGCCCTACAATGAGCAGTTCTTC. It translates to CSARDKRLAGGPYNEQFF.

The chain links TRBV20-1 to TRBJ2-2; either TRBD1 or TRBD2 may fit D (5 bases each). Germline CDR1 reads DFQATT; CDR2 reads SNEGSKA (reference sequence). The CDR3 is 12 amino acids. V dropped 6 bases and J dropped 6 bases, with 11 bases sitting between them. CDR3 sequence: CSARDPPGELFF. CDR3 DNA sequence: TGCAGTGCGAGGGACCCGCCCGGGGAGCTGTTTTTT.

The CDR3 spells CASSLDGGADTEAFF. For the CDR3, the DNA is TGCGCCAGCAGCTTGGATGGAGGGGCGGACACTGAAGCTTTCTTT. V usage is TRBV5-1 and J usage is TRBJ1-1; D may be TRBD1 (5 bases). V lost 0 bases, J lost 3 bases, and 12 bases lay in between. The CDR3 covers 15 residues. Looked up from germline, CDR1 is SGHRS and CDR2 is YFSETQ.

This chain connects TRBV16 to TRBJ1-2; tentatively, D is TRBD1 (6 bases). This CDR3 contains 12 residues. The germline gives CDR1 KGHSY, CDR2 FQNENV. Trimming took off 0 bases at V and 11 bases at J, with 10 bases between the two ends. Here the CDR3 DNA reads TGTGCCAGCAGCCAATCATTCGACAGGTACACCTTC. Translating it yields CASSQSFDRYTF.

This clonotype was observed at least ten times. This chain links TRBV5-1 with TRBJ2-2; 7 nucleotides match TRBD2. This CDR3 is built from 15 residues. Germline trimming cut 2 bases from V and 4 bases from J; bases unmatched to any gene: 5. The germline CDR1 and CDR2 sequences are SGHRS and YFSETQ. The CDR3, as DNA: TGCGCCAGCAGCTTTGTGCTAGCGGCCACCGGGGAGCTGTTTTTT. Its protein is CASSFVLAATGELFF.

V is TRBV6-2 or TRBV6-3 and J is TRBJ2-7, with D uncertain. With 0 bases removed from V and 0 bases from J, the gap between germline ends came to 6 bases. Germline lookup yields CDR1 MNHEY and CDR2 SVGEGT. The CDR3 is 14 amino acids. The CDR3 here is CASSYSQRSYEQYF. CDR3 sequence (DNA): TGTGCCAGCAGTTACTCACAGCGCTCCTACGAGCAGTACTTC.

This clonotype was recorded at least ten times. This sequence joins TRBV7-2 and TRBJ2-3; the D gene is possibly TRBD1 (5 bases). There are 13 residues in the CDR3. Per the germline V gene, CDR1 is SGHTA and CDR2 is FQGNSA. Deletions cut 6 bases from V and 7 bases from J, with 14 bases between. Here the CDR3 DNA reads TGTGCCAGCAGACGAGACAGACTCAATACGCAGTATTTT. Translation: CASRRDRLNTQYF.

This clonotype has just a few counts. The V and J genes are TRBV18 and TRBJ2-5, with 10 bases aligning to TRBD1. Losses at the gene ends were 3 bases for V and 4 bases for J; bases not matched to a gene: 8. The germline gives CDR1 KGHSH, CDR2 LQKENI. This CDR3 has 16 residues. The DNA for the CDR3 is TGTGCCAGCTCACCCCCAGGGACAGGGGTTGGAGAGACCCAGTACTTC. Protein: CASSPPGTGVGETQYF.

This clonotype was seen a few times. V is TRBV20-1 and J is TRBJ2-2; perhaps D is TRBD1 or TRBD2 (5 bases each). The CDR3 spans 15 residues. V shed 2 bases and J shed 6 bases, with 16 bases lying between them. Germline V gene sequence: CDR1 DFQATT, CDR2 SNEGSKA (reference sequence). The CDR3 sequence is CSARRDPIVPGELFF. The CDR3 region has the DNA TGCAGTGCTAGACGGGACCCAATCGTCCCCGGGGAGCTGTTTTTT.

The table lists this clonotype with a few counts. The chain recombines TRBV5-4 with TRBJ2-7; D gene uncertain. This CDR3 spans 15 amino acids. CDR1 is SGHNT, CDR2 YYREEE, per germline (reference sequence). V was cut by 4 bases and J by 2 bases, with 16 bases left in between. The CDR3 loop is CASSADGAFTYEQYF. The CDR3 DNA follows: TGTGCCAGCAGCGCCGACGGCGCCTTCACCTACGAGCAGTACTTC.

This clonotype was seen only a few times. The chain carries TRBV24-1 and TRBJ2-2, with 8 bases identical to TRBD1. Germline V gene data show CDR1 as KGHDR and CDR2 as SFDVKD. The CDR3 spans 16 residues. After removal of 4 bases from V and 5 bases from J, the junction contained 8 bases not matched to a gene. The CDR3 reads CATSDAGQGVTGELFF. In nucleotides, the CDR3 is TGTGCCACCAGTGACGCAGGACAGGGAGTGACCGGGGAGCTGTTTTTT.

This clonotype was seen a few times. In DNA, the CDR3 is TGTGCCAGCAGCTTAGTGGGGACCAAAAACATTCAGTACTTC. Translating gives CASSLVGTKNIQYF. The chain is built from TRBV11-2 and TRBJ2-4; D gene unclear. CDR3 length equals 14 residues. Germline lookup yields CDR1 SGHAT and CDR2 FQNNGV. V was cut by 1 base and J by 2 bases, with 6 bases left in between.